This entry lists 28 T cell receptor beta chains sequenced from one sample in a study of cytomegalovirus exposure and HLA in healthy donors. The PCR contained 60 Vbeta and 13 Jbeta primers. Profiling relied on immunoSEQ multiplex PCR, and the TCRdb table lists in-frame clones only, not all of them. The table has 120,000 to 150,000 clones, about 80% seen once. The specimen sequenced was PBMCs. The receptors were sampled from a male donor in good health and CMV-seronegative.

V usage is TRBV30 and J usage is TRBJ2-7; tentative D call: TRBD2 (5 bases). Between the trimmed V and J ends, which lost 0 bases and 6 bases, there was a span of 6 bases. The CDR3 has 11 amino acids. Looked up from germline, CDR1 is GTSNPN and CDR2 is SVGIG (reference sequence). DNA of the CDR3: TGTGCCTGGAGTGTACGGGGCGAGCAGTACTTC. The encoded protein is CAWSVRGEQYF.

CDR3 sequence: CAWSARGLSYNEQFF. Written as DNA, the CDR3 is TGTGCCTGGAGTGCCAGGGGGCTCTCCTACAATGAGCAGTTCTTC. The V call is TRBV30, the J call TRBJ2-1; 8 nucleotides align to TRBD1. The germline V gene has CDR1 GTSNPN and CDR2 SVGIG (reference sequence). CDR3 length equals 15 residues. Germline trimming cut 1 base from V and 0 bases from J; bases unmatched to any gene: 2.

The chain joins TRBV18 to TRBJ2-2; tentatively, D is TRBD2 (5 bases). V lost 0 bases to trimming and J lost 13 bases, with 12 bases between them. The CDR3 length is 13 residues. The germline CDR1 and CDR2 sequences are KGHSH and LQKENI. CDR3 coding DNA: TGTGCCAGCTCACCACCGAACGTTGAGGGGCTGTTTTTT. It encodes CASSPPNVEGLFF.

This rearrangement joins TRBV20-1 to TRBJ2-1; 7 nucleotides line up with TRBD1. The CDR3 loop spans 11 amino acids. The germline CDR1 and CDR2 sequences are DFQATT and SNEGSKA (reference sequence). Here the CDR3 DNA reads TGCAGGGGATACAGGGGCAATGAGCAGTTCTTC. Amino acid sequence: CRGYRGNEQFF.

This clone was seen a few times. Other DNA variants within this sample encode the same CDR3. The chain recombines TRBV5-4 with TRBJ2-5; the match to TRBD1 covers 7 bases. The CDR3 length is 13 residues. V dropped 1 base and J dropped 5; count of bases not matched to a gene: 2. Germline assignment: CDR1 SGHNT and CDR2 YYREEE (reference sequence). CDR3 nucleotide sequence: TGTGCCAGCAGCTTGACAGGGGTCGAGACCCAGTACTTC. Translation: CASSLTGVETQYF.

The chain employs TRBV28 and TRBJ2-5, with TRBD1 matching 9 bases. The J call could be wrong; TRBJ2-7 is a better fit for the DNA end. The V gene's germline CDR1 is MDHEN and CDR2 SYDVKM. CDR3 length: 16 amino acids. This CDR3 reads CASSFLSGTGPYEQYF. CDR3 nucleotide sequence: TGTGCCAGCAGTTTCTTATCCGGGACAGGGCCCTACGAGCAGTACTTC.

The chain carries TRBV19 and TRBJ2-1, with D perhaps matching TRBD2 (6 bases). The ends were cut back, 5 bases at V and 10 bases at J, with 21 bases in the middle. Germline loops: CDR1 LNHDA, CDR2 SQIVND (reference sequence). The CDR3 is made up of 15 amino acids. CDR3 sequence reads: CASSFGGAFSGEQFF. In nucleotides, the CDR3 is TGTGCCAGTAGTTTTGGCGGGGCCTTCTCCGGGGAGCAGTTCTTC.

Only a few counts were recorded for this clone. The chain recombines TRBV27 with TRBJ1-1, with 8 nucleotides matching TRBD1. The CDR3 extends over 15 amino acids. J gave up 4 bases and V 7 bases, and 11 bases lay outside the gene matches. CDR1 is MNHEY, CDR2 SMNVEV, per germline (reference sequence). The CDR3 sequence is CASTLSGGAGTEAFF. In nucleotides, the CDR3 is TGTGCCAGCACCCTGTCAGGGGGCGCTGGCACTGAAGCTTTCTTT.

CDR3 loop: CSGRRDGYEQYF. As DNA, the CDR3 is TGCAGCGGTCGGAGAGACGGCTACGAGCAGTACTTC. The gene calls are TRBV29-1 and TRBJ2-7; D not certain. Trimming removed 7 bases at V and 3 bases at J, with 13 bases between. This CDR3 is built from 12 residues. Germline V gene sequence: CDR1 SQVTM, CDR2 ANQGSEA.

The CDR3 DNA follows: TGTGCCAGCAGCTTACCCGGGACAGCCTCCTACAATGAGCAGTTCTTC. It codes for CASSLPGTASYNEQFF. This rearrangement joins TRBV7-9 to TRBJ2-1; the match to TRBD1 covers 7 bases. The length of the CDR3 is 16 residues. J gave up 0 bases and V 2 bases, and 4 bases lay outside the gene matches. CDR1 SEHNR and CDR2 FQNEAQ come from the germline V gene (reference sequence).

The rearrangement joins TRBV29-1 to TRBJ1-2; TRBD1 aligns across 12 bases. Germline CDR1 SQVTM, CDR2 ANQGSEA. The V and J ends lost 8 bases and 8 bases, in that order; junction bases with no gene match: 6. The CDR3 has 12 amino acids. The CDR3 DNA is TGCAGCCCGGGACAGGGGGCCGAGGGCTACACCTTC. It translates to CSPGQGAEGYTF.

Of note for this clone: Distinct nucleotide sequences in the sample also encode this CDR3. In nucleotides, the CDR3 is TGCGCCAGCAGCTCCGGGACTAGGGAATTCACAGATACGCAGTATTTT. Its protein product is CASSSGTREFTDTQYF. The chain couples TRBV5-1 to TRBJ2-3, with TRBD2 matching 8 bases. Germline V CDR1 and CDR2: SGHRS, YFSETQ. V was pared by 3 bases and J by 2 bases, with 8 bases of the junction left unmatched. The CDR3 spans 16 residues.

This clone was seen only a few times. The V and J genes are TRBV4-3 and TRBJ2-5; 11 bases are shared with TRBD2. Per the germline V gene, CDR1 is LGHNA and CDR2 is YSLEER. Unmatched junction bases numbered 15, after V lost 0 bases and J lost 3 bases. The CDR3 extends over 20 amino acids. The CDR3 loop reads CASSQDQPRRVAGGKETQYF. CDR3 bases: TGCGCCAGCAGCCAAGATCAACCACGGCGAGTAGCGGGGGGGAAAGAGACCCAGTACTTC.

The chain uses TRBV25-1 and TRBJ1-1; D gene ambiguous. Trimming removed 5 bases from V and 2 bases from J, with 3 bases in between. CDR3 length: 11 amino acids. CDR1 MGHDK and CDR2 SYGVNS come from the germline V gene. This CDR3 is CASSPNTEAFF. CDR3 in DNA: TGTGCCAGCAGTCCAAACACTGAAGCTTTCTTT.

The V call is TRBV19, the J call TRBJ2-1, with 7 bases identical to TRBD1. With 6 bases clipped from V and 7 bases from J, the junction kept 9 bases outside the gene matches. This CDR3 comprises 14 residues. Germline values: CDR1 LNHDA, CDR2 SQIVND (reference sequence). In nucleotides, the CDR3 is TGTGCCAGTAGGTCGCAGGGACAGCAAAATGAGCAGTTCTTC. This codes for CASRSQGQQNEQFF. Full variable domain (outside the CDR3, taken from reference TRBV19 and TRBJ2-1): DGGITQSPKYLFRKEGQNVTLSCEQNLNHDAMYWYRQDPGQGLRLIYYSQIVNDFQKGDIAEGYSVSREKKESFPLTVTSAQKNPTAFYLCASRSQGQQNEQFFGPGTRLTVL.

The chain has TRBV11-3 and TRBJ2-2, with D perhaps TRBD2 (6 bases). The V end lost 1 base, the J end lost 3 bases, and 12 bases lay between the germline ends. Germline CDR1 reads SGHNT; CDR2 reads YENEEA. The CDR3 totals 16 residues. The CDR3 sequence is CASSLVGGAHTGELFF. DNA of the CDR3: TGTGCCAGCAGCTTAGTGGGGGGAGCCCACACCGGGGAGCTGTTTTTT.

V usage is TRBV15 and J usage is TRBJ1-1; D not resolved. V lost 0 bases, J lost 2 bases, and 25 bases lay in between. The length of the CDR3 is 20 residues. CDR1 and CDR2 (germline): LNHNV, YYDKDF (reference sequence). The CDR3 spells CATSRDVGISSPVTNTEAFF. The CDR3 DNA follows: TGTGCCACCAGCAGAGATGTAGGCATCTCTAGTCCGGTCACCAACACTGAAGCTTTCTTT.

In DNA form, the CDR3 reads TGCGCCAGCAGGCAAACAGGGGACGCCTCGAACGCTTTCTTT. This codes for CASRQTGDASNAFF. V gene TRBV5-1 combines with J gene TRBJ1-1, with 7 bases matching TRBD1. This CDR3 has 14 residues. Germline V gene data show CDR1 as SGHRS and CDR2 as YFSETQ. Trimming removed 5 bases from V and 11 bases from J; junction bases left unmatched: 15.

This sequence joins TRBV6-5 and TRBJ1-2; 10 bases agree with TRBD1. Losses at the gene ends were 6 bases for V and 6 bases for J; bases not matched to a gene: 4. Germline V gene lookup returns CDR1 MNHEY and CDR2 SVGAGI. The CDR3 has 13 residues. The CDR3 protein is CASRVGTGDGYTF. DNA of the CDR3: TGTGCCAGCAGGGTGGGGACAGGGGATGGCTACACCTTC.

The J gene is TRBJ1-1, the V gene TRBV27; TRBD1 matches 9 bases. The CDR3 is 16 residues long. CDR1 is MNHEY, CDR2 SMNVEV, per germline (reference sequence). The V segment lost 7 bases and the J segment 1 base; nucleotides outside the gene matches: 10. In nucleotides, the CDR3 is TGTGCCAGCACTCTTGGTCCGGGACAGGGGAACACTGAAGCTTTCTTT. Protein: CASTLGPGQGNTEAFF.

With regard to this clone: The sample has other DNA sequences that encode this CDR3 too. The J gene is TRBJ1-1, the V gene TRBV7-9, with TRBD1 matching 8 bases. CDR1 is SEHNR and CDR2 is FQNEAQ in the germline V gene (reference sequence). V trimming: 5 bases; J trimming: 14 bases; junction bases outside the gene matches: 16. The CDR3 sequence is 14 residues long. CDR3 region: CASSTRTGTGGAFF. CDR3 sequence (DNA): TGTGCCAGCAGCACTCGGACAGGGACCGGCGGAGCCTTCTTT. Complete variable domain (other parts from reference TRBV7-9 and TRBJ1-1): DTGVSQNPRHKITKRGQNVTFRCDPISEHNRLYWYRQTLGQGPEFLTYFQNEAQLEKSRLLSDRFSAERPKGSFSTLEIQRTEQGDSAMYLCASSTRTGTGGAFFGQGTRLTVV.

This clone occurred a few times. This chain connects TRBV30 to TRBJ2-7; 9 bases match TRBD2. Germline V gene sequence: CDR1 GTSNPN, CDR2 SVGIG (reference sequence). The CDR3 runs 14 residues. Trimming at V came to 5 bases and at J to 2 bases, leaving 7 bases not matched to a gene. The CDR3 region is CAWVAGDITYEQYF. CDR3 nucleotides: TGTGCCTGGGTAGCGGGGGATATAACCTACGAGCAGTACTTC. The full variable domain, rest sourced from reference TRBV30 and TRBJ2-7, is SQTIHQWPATLVQPVGSPLSLECTVEGTSNPNLYWYRQAAGRGLQLLFYSVGIGQISSEVPQNLSASRPQDRQFILSSKKLLLSDSGFYLCAWVAGDITYEQYFGPGTRLTVT.

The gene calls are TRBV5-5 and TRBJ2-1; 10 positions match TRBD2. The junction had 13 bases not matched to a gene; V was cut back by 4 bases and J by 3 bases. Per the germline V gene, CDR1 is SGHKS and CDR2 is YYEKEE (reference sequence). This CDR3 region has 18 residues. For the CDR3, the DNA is TGTGCCAGCAGCCGATCCGGGACTAGCGCTATTTACTACAATGAGCAGTTCTTC. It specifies CASSRSGTSAIYYNEQFF.

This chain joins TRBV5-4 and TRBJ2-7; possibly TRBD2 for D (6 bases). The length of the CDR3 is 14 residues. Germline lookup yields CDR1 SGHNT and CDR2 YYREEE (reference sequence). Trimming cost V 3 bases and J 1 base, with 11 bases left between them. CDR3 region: CASSSPGRSYEQYF. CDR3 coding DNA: TGTGCCAGCAGCTCCCCCGGGAGATCCTACGAGCAGTACTTC.

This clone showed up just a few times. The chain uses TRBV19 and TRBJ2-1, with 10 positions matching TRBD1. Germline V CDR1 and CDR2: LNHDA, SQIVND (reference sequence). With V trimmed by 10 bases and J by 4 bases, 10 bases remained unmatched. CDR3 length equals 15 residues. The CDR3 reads CATAPGTGEYNEQFF. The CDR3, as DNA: TGTGCCACCGCGCCCGGGACAGGGGAGTACAATGAGCAGTTCTTC.

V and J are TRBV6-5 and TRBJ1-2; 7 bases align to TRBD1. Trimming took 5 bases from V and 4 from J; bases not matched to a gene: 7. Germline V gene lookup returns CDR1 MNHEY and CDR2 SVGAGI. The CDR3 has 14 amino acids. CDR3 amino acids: CASSPQTGSYGYTF. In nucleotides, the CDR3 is TGTGCCAGCAGTCCCCAGACAGGGAGCTATGGCTACACCTTC.

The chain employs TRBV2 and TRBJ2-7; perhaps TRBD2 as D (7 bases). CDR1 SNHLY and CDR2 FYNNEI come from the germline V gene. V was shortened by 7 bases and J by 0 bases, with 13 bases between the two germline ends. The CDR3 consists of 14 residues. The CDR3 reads CASKGGESSYEQYF. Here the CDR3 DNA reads TGTGCCAGCAAGGGGGGGGAGTCCTCCTACGAGCAGTACTTC.

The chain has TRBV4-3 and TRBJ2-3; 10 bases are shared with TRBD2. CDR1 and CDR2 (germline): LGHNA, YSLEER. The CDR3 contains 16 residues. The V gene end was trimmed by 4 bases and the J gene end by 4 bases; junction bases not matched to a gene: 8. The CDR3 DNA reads TGCGCCAGCAGCCCCGCGAGCGGGGGGGCCCCAGATACGCAGTATTTT. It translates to CASSPASGGAPDTQYF.